This section outlines one T cell receptor (beta chain) sequence together with its context. The repertoire was sequenced with immunoSEQ multiplex PCR; TCRdb's copy has only in-frame clones and lacks some. The sample gives 99,000 or so clones, around 76% of which show up once; around 19% is in the top ten. The sample comes from a study of blood T cell repertoires in COVID-19. CDR3 size: 14 residues. The J segment lost 3 bases and the V segment lost 4 bases, leaving 1 base of the junction unmatched. CDR1 is SGHRS and CDR2 is YFSETQ in the germline V gene. This rearrangement joins TRBV5-1 to TRBJ1-6, with TRBD1 matching 7 bases. The clonotype was recovered from a woman in her seventies with acute or convalescent COVID-19. Sequencing was performed on peripheral blood. The CDR3 protein is CASSRDSYNSPLHF. The CDR3 DNA reads TGCGCCAGCAGCCGGGACAGCTATAATTCACCCCTCCACTTT.